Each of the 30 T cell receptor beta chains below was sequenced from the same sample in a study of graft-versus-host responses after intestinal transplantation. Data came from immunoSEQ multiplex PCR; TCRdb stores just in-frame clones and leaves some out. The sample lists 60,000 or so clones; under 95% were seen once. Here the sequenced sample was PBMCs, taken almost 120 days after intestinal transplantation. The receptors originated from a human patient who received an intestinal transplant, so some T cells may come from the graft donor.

This chain's CDR3 is CASRAYTGRSEQYF. DNA for the CDR3: TGTGCCAGCAGGGCCTATACAGGGAGGAGCGAGCAGTACTTC. V usage is TRBV28 and J usage is TRBJ2-7; D might be TRBD1 or TRBD2, each matching 6 bases. V lost 6 bases and J lost 6, with 18 bases in between. CDR1 is MDHEN, CDR2 SYDVKM, per germline. The CDR3 covers 14 residues.

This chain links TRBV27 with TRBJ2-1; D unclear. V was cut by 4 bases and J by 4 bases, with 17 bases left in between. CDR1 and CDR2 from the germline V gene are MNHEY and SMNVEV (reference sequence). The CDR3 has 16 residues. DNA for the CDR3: TGTGCCAGCAGTTCTTTAGGTGCGGTAGATTACAATGAGCAGTTCTTC. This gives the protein CASSSLGAVDYNEQFF.

This chain's CDR3 is CATSSGRSGGDTDTQYF. The CDR3 DNA reads as TGTGCCACCAGCAGTGGTCGGAGCGGGGGGGACACAGATACGCAGTATTTT. The gene calls are TRBV15 and TRBJ2-3; TRBD2 matches 10 bases. The CDR3 loop spans 17 amino acids. The junction had 8 bases not matched to a gene; V was cut back by 3 bases and J by 2 bases. Germline V gene data show CDR1 as LNHNV and CDR2 as YYDKDF (reference sequence).

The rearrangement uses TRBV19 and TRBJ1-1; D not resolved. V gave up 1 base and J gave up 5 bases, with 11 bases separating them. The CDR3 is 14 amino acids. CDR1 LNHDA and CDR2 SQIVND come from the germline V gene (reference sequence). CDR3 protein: CASSIGWEGTEAFF. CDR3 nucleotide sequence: TGTGCCAGTAGTATAGGATGGGAAGGTACTGAAGCTTTCTTT.

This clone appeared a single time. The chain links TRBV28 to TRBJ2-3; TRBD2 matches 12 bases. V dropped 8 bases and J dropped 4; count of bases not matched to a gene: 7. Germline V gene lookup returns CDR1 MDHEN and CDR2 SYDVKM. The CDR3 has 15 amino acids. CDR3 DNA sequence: TGTGCCAGCGAGAAGGGACTAGCGGGTCCAGATACGCAGTATTTT. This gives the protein CASEKGLAGPDTQYF.

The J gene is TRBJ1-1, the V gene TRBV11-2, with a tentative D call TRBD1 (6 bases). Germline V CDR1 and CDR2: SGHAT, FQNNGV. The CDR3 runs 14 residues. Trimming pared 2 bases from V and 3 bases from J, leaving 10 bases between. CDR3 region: CASSLSTGYTEAFF. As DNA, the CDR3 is TGTGCCAGCAGCTTATCAACAGGGTACACTGAAGCTTTCTTT.

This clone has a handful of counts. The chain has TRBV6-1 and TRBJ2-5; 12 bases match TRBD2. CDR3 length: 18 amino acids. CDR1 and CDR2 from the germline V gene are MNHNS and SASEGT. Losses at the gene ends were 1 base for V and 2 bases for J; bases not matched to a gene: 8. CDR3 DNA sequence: TGTGCCAGCAGTGAAGTCACTAGCGGGGGGCCGACACAAGAGACCCAGTACTTC. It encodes CASSEVTSGGPTQETQYF.

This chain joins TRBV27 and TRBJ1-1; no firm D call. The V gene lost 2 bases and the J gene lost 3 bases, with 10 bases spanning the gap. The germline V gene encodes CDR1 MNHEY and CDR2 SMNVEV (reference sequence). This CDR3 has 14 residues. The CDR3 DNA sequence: TGTGCCAGCAGTTTAACCGGAACGGACACTGAAGCTTTCTTT. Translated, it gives CASSLTGTDTEAFF.

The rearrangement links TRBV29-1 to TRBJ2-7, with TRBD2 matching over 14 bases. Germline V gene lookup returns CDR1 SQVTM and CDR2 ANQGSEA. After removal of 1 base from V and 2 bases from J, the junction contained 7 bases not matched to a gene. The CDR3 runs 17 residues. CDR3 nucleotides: TGCAGCGTTGAAGCCGGGACTAGCGGGAGAATCGCCTACGAGCAGTACTTC. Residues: CSVEAGTSGRIAYEQYF.

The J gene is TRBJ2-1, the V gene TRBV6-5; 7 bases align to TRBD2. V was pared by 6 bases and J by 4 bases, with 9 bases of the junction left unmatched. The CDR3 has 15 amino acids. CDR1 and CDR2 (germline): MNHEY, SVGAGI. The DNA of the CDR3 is TGTGCCAGCAGACGCGGGCTAGCGGATTACAATGAGCAGTTCTTC. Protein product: CASRRGLADYNEQFF.

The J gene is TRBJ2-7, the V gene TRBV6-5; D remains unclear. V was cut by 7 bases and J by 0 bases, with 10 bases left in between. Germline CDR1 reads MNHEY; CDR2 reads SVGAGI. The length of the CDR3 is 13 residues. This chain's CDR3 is CASTRTSSYEQYF. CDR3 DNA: TGTGCCAGCACGAGGACGAGCTCCTACGAGCAGTACTTC.

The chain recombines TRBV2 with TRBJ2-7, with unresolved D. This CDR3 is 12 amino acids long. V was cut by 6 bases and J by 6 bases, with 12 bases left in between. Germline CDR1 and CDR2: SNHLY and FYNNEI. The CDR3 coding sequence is TGTGCCAGCAGGGACGCTAACGGCGAGCAGTACTTC. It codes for CASRDANGEQYF.

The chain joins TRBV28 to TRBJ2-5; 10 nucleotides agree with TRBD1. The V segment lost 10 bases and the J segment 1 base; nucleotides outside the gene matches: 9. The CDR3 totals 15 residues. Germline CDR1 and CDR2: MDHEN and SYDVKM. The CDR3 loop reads CATRTTGGIQETQYF. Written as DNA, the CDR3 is TGTGCCACCCGCACGACAGGGGGCATCCAAGAGACCCAGTACTTC.

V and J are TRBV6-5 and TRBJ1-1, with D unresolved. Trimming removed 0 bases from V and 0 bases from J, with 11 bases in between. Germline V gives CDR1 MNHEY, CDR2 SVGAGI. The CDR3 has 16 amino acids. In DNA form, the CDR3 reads TGTGCCAGCAGTTACTCCAGTGGCAGCATGAACACTGAAGCTTTCTTT. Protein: CASSYSSGSMNTEAFF.

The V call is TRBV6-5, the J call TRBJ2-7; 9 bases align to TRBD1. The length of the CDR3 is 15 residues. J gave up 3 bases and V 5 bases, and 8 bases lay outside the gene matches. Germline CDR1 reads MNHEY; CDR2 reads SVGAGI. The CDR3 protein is CASSARDRVSYEQYF. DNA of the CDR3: TGTGCCAGCAGTGCCCGGGACAGGGTTAGCTACGAGCAGTACTTC.

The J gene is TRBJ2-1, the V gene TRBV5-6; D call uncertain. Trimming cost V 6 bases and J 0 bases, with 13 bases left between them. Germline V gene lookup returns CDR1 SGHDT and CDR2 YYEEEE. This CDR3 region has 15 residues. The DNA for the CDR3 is TGTGCCAGCATCCCGTTTGGAAGCTCCTACAATGAGCAGTTCTTC. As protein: CASIPFGSSYNEQFF. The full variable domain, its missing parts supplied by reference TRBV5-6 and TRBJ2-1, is DAGVTQSPTHLIKTRGQQVTLRCSPKSGHDTVSWYQQALGQGPQFIFQYYEEEERQRGNFPDRFSGHQFPNYSSELNVNALLLGDSALYLCASIPFGSSYNEQFFGPGTRLTVL.

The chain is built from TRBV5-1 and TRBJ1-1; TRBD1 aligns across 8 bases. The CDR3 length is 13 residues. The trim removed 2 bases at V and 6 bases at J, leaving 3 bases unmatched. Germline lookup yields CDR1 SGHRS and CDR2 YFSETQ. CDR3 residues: CASSFQGAAEAFF. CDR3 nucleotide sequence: TGCGCCAGCAGCTTTCAGGGGGCGGCTGAAGCTTTCTTT.

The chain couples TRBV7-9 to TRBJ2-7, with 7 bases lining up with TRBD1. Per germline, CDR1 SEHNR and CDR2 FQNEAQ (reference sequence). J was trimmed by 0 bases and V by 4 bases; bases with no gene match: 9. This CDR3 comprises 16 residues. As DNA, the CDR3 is TGTGCCAGCAGCTCACAAGGGACAGAAAACTCCTACGAGCAGTACTTC. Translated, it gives CASSSQGTENSYEQYF.

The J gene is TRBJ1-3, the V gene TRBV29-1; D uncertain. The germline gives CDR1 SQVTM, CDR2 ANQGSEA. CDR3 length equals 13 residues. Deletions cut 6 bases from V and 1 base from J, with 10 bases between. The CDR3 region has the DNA TGCAGCGTCCGCAGGAGTTCTGGAAACACCATATATTTT. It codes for CSVRRSSGNTIYF.

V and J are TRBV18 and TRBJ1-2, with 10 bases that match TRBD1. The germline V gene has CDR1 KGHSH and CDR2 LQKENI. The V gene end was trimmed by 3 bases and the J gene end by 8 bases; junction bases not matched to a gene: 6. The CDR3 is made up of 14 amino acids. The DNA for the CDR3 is TGTGCCAGCTCACCTACCGGACAGGGGGACGGCTACACCTTC. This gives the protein CASSPTGQGDGYTF.

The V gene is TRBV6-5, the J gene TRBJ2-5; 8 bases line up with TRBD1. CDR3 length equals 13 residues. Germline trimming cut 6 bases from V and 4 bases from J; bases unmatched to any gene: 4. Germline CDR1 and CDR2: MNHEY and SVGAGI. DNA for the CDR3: TGTGCCAGCAGCGCAGGGGGCAGAGAGACCCAGTACTTC. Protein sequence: CASSAGGRETQYF.

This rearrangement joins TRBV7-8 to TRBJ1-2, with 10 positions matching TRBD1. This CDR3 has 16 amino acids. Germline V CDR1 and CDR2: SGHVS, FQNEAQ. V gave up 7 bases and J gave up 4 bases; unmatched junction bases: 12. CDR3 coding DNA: TGTGCCAGCACCTCCCTGACAGGGGGCGCATTCTATGGCTACACCTTC. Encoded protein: CASTSLTGGAFYGYTF. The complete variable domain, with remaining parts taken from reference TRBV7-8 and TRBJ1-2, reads GAGVSQSPRYKVAKRGQDVALRCDPISGHVSLFWYQQALGQGPEFLTYFQNEAQLDKSGLPSDRFFAERPEGSVSTLKIQRTQQEDSAVYLCASTSLTGGAFYGYTFGSGTRLTVV.

CDR3 sequence (DNA): TGTGCCAGCAGAACCGGGACAGGGAACACCGGGGAGCTGTTTTTT. Protein: CASRTGTGNTGELFF. The chain joins TRBV7-3 to TRBJ2-2; TRBD1 aligns across 8 bases. V dropped 6 bases and J dropped 1; count of bases not matched to a gene: 4. Germline-derived CDR1 and CDR2 are SGHTA and FQGTGA. The CDR3 spans 15 residues. The whole variable domain, filled in from reference TRBV7-3 and TRBJ2-2, reads GAGVSQTPSNKVTEKGKYVELRCDPISGHTALYWYRQSLGQGPEFLIYFQGTGAADDSGLPNDRFFAVRPEGSVSTLKIQRTERGDSAVYLCASRTGTGNTGELFFGEGSRLTVL.

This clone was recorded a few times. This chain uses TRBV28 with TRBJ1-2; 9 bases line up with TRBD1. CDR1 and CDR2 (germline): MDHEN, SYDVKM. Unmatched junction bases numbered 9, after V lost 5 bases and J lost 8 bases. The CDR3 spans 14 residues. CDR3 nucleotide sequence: TGTGCCAGCAGTGCCGGACAGGGGATGTGGGGCTACACCTTC. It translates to CASSAGQGMWGYTF.

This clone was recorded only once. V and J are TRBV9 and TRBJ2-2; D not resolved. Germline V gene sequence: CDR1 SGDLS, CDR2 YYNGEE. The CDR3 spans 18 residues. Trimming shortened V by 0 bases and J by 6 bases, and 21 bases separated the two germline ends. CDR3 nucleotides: TGTGCCAGCAGCGTAGGAGGCCCTAGTCGTTGGGGTGCCGGGGAGCTGTTTTTT. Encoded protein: CASSVGGPSRWGAGELFF.

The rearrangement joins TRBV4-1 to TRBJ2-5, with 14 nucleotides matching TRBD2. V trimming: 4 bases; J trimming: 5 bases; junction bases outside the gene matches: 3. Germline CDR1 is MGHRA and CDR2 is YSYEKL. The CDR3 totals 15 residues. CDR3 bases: TGCGCCAGCAGCCTGGGGACTAGCGGGAGCGAGACCCAGTACTTC. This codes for CASSLGTSGSETQYF.

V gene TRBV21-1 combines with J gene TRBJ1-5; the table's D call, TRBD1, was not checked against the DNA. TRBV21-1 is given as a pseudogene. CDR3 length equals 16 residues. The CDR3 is CASSNNRDRGNQPQHF. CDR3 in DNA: TGTGCCAGCAGCAATAACCGGGACAGGGGTAATCAGCCCCAGCATTTT.

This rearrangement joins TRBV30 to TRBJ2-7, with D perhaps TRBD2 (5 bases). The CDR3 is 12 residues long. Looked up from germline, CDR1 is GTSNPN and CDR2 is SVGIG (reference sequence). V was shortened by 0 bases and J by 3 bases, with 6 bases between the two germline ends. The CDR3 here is CAWSVDFYEQYF. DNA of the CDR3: TGTGCCTGGAGTGTGGACTTCTACGAGCAGTACTTC.

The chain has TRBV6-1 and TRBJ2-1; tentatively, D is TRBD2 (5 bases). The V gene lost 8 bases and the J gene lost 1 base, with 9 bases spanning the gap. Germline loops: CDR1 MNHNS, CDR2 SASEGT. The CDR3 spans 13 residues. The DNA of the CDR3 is TGTGCCAGCCAGGAGGAGTCCTACAATGAGCAGTTCTTC. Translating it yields CASQEESYNEQFF.

For the CDR3, the DNA is TGTGCCACCAGCAGAGATACCTCAATCCTATCTTTACGGAGGGAGCAGTTCTTC. This sequence encodes CATSRDTSILSLRREQFF. The rearrangement uses TRBV15 and TRBJ2-1; D might be TRBD2 (5 bases). This CDR3 contains 18 residues. Looked up from germline, CDR1 is LNHNV and CDR2 is YYDKDF (reference sequence). V was trimmed by 0 bases and J by 10 bases, leaving 25 bases between them. The full variable domain, with the rest looked up from reference TRBV15 and TRBJ2-1, is DAMVIQNPRYQVTQFGKPVTLSCSQTLNHNVMYWYQQKSSQAPKLLFHYYDKDFNNEADTPDNFQSRRPNTSFCFLDIRSPGLGDTAMYLCATSRDTSILSLRREQFFGPGTRLTVL.